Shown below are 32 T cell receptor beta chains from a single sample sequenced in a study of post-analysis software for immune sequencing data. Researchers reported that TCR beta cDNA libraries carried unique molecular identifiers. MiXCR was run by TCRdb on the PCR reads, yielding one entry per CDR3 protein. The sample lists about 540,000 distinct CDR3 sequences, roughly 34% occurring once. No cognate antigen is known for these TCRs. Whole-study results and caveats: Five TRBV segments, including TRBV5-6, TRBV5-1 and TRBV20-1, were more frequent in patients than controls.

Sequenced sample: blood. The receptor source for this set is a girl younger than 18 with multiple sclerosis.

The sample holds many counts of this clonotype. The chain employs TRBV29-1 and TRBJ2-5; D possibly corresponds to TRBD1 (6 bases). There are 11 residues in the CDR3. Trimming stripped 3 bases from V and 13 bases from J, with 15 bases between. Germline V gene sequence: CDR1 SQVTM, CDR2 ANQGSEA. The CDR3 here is CSVEMGADPYF. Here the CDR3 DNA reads TGCAGCGTTGAGATGGGGGCCGATCCGTACTTC.

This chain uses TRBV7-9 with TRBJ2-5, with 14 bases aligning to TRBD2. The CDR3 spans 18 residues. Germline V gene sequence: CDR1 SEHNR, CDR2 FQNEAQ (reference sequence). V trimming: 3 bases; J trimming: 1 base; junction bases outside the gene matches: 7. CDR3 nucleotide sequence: TGTGCCAGCAGCTTGCGACTAGCGGGGGGGAAAACCCAAGAGACCCAGTACTTC. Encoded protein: CASSLRLAGGKTQETQYF.

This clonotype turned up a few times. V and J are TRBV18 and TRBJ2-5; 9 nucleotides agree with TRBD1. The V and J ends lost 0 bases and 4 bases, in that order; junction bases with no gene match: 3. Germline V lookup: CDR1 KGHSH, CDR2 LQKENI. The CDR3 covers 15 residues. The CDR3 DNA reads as TGTGCCAGCTCACCACCGGGACAGGGAGGAGAGACCCAGTACTTC. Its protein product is CASSPPGQGGETQYF. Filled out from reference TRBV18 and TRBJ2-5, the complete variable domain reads NAGVMQNPRHLVRRRGQEARLRCSPMKGHSHVYWYRQLPEEGLKFMVYLQKENIIDESGMPKERFSAEFPKEGPSILRIQQVVRGDSAAYFCASSPPGQGGETQYFGPGTRLLVL.

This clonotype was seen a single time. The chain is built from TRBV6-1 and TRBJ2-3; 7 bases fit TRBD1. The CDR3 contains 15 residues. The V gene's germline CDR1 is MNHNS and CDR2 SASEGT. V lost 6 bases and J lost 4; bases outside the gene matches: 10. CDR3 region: CASRKDRIESDTQYF. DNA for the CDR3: TGTGCCAGCAGGAAGGACAGGATAGAGTCAGATACGCAGTATTTT.

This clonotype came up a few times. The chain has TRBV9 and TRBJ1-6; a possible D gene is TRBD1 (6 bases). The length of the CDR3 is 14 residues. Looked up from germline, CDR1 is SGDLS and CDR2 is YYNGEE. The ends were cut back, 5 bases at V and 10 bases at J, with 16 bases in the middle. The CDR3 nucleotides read TGTGCCAGCAGGGAAGGGGGGGCAGGCTCACCCCTCCACTTT. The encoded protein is CASREGGAGSPLHF.

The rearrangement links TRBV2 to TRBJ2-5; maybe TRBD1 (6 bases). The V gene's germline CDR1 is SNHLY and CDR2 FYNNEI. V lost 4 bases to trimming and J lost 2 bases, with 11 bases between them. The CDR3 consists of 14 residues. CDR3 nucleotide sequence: TGTGCCAGCAGTGTTTCCGGGACACAAGAGACCCAGTACTTC. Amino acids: CASSVSGTQETQYF.

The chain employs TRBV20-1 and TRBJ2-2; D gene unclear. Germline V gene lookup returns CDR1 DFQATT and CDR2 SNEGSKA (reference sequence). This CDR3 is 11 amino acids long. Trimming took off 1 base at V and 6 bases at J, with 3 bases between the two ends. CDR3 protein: CSARGAGELFF. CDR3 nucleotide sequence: TGCAGTGCTAGAGGGGCCGGGGAGCTGTTTTTT.

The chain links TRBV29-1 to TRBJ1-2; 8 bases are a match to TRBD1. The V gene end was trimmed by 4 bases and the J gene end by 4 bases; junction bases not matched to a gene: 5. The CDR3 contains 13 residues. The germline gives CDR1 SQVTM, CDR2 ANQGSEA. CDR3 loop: CSVGGTGIYGYTF. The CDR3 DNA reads TGCAGCGTTGGCGGGACAGGCATCTATGGCTACACCTTC.

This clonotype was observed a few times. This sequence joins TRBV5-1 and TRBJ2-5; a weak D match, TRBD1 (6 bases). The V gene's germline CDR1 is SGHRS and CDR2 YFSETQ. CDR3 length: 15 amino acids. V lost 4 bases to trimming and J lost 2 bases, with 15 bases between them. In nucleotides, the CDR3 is TGCGCCAGCAGCACGACGGGACAACCGCAAGAGACCCAGTACTTC. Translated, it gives CASSTTGQPQETQYF.

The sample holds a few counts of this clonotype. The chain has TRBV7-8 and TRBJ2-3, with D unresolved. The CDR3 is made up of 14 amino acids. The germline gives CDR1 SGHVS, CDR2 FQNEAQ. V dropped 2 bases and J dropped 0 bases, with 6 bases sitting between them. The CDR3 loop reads CASSLLSSTDTQYF. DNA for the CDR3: TGTGCCAGCAGCTTACTGTCTAGCACAGATACGCAGTATTTT. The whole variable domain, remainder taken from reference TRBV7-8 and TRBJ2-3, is GAGVSQSPRYKVAKRGQDVALRCDPISGHVSLFWYQQALGQGPEFLTYFQNEAQLDKSGLPSDRFFAERPEGSVSTLKIQRTQQEDSAVYLCASSLLSSTDTQYFGPGTRLTVL.

The CDR3 here is CASSLALGGQGGEQYF. The CDR3, as DNA: TGTGCCAGCAGCTTAGCGCTCGGCGGTCAAGGGGGCGAGCAGTACTTC. The rearrangement joins TRBV7-9 to TRBJ2-7; perhaps TRBD1 as D (6 bases). The CDR3 has 16 amino acids. V was cut by 0 bases and J by 6 bases, with 18 bases left in between. Germline CDR1 and CDR2: SEHNR and FQNEAQ (reference sequence).

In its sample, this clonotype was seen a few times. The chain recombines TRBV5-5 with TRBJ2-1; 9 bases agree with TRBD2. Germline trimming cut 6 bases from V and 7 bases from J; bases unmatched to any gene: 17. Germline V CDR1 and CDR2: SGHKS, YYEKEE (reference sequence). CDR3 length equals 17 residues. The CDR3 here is CASTSTGTSTSGNEQFF. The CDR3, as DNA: TGTGCCAGCACCAGTACCGGGACTAGCACTTCGGGGAATGAGCAGTTCTTC.

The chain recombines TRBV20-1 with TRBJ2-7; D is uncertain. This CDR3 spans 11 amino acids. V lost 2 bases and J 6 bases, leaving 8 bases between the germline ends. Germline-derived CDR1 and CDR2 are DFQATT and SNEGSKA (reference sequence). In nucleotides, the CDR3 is TGCAGTGCTAGAACCCCGCCCGAGCAGTACTTC. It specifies CSARTPPEQYF.

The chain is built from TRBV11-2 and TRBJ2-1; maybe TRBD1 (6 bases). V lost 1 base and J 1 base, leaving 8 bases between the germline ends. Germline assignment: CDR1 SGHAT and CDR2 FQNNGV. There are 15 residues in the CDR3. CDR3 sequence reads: CASSLGQVSYNEQFF. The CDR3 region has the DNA TGTGCCAGCAGCTTAGGACAGGTTTCCTACAATGAGCAGTTCTTC.

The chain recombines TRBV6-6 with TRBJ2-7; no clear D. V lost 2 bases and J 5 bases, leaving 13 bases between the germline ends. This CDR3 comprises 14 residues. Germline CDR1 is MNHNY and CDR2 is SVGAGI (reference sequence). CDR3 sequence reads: CASSYGRSPDEQYF. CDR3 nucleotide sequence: TGTGCCAGCAGTTACGGACGGTCCCCAGACGAGCAGTACTTC.

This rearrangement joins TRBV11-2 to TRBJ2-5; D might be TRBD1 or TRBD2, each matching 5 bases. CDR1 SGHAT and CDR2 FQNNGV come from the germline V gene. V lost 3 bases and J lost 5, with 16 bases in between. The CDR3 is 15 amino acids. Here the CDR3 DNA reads TGTGCCAGCAGCTTCGGGACCCGGACCGGGGAGACCCAGTACTTC. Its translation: CASSFGTRTGETQYF.

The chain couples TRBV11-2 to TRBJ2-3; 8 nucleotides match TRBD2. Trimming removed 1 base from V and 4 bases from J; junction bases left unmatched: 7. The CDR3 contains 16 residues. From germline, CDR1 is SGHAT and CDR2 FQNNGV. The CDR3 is CASSLGIGGGPDTQYF. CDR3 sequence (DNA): TGTGCCAGCAGCTTAGGGATCGGGGGGGGTCCAGATACGCAGTATTTT.

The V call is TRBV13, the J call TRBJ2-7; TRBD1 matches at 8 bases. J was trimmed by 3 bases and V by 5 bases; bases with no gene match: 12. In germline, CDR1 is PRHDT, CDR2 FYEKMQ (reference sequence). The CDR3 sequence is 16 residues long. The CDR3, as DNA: TGTGCCAGCAGCCTCACCGGGACAGGAGGCGTCTACGAGCAGTACTTC. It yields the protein CASSLTGTGGVYEQYF.

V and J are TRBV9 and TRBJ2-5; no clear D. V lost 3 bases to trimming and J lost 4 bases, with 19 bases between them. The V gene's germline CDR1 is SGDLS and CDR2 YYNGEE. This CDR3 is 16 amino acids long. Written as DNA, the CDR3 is TGTGCCAGCAGCGCACTCACGGACCACGGCGCAGAGACCCAGTACTTC. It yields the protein CASSALTDHGAETQYF. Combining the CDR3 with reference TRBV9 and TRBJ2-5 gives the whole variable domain DSGVTQTPKHLITATGQRVTLRCSPRSGDLSVYWYQQSLDQGLQFLIQYYNGEERAKGNILERFSAQQFPDLHSELNLSSLELGDSALYFCASSALTDHGAETQYFGPGTRLLVL.

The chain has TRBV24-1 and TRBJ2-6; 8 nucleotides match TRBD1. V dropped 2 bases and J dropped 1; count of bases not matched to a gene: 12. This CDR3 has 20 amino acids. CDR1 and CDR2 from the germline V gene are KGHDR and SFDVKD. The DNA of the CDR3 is TGTGCCACCAGTGATTACCGGACAGGGCGACTAACTTCTGGGGCCAACGTCCTGACTTTC. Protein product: CATSDYRTGRLTSGANVLTF.

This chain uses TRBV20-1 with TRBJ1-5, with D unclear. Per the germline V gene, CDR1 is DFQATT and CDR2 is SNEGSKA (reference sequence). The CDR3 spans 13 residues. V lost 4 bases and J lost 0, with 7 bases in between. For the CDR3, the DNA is TGCAGTGCTATCCACCATAGCAATCAGCCCCAGCATTTT. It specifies CSAIHHSNQPQHF.

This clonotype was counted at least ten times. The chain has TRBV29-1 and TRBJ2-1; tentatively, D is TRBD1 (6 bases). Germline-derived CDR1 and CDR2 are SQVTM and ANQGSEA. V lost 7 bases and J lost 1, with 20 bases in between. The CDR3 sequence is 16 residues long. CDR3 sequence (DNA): TGCAGCGCTCAGAGGGGAATAACAGGGTCCTACAATGAGCAGTTCTTC. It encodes CSAQRGITGSYNEQFF.

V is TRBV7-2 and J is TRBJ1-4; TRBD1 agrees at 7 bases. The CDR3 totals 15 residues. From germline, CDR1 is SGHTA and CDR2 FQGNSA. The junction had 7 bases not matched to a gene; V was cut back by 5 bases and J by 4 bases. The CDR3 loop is CASSPDGTVNEKLFF. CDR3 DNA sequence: TGTGCCAGCAGCCCCGACGGGACAGTTAATGAAAAACTGTTTTTT.

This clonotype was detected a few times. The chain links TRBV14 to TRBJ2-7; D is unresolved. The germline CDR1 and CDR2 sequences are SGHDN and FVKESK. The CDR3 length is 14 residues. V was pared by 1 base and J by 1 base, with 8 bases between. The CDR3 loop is CASSQAPRSYEQYF. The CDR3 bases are TGTGCCAGCAGCCAAGCTCCGCGTTCCTACGAGCAGTACTTC.

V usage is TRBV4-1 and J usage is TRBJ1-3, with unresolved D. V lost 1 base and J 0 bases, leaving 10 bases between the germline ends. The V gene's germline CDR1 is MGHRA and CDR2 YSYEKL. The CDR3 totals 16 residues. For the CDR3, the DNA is TGCGCCAGCAGCCAAGTTCGGAGTTACTCTGGAAACACCATATATTTT. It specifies CASSQVRSYSGNTIYF.

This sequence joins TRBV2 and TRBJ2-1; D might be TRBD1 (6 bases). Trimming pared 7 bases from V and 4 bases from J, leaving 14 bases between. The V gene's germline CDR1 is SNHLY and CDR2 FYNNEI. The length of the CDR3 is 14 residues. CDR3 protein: CASMLVGAYNEQFF. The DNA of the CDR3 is TGTGCCAGCATGCTAGTGGGGGCGTACAATGAGCAGTTCTTC.

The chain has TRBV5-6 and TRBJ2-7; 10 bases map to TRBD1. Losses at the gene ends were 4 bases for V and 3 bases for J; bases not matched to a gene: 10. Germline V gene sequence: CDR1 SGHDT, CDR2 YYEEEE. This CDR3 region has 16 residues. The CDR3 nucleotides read TGTGCCAGCAGCCAACACGGGGGGACAGGGGACTACGAGCAGTACTTC. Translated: CASSQHGGTGDYEQYF. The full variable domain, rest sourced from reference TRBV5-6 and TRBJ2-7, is DAGVTQSPTHLIKTRGQQVTLRCSPKSGHDTVSWYQQALGQGPQFIFQYYEEEERQRGNFPDRFSGHQFPNYSSELNVNALLLGDSALYLCASSQHGGTGDYEQYFGPGTRLTVT.

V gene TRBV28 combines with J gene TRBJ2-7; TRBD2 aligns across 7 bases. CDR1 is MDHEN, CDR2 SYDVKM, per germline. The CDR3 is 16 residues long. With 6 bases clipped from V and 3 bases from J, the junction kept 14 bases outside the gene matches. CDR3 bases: TGTGCCAGCAGCAAAGGGGCCGGGACTACACACTACGAGCAGTACTTC. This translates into CASSKGAGTTHYEQYF.

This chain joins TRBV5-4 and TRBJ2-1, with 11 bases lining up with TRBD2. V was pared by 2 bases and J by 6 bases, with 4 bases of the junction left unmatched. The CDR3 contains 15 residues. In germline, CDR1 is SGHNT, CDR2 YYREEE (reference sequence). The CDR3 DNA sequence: TGTGCCAGCAGCTTATCTAGCGGGGGGCTCAATGAGCAGTTCTTC. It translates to CASSLSSGGLNEQFF.

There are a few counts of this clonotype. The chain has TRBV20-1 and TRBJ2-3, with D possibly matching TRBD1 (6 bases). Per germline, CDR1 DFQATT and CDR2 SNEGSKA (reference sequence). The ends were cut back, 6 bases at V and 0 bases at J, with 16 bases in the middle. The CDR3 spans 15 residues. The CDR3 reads CSAYGQYSSTDTQYF. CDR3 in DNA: TGCAGTGCGTACGGACAGTACTCTAGCACAGATACGCAGTATTTT.

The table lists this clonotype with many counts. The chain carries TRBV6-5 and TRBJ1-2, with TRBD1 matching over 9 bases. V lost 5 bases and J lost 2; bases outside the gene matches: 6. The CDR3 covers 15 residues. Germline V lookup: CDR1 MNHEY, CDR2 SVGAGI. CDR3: CASSATGGDNYGYTF. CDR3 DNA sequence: TGTGCCAGCAGTGCGACAGGGGGGGACAACTATGGCTACACCTTC.

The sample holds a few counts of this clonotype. CDR3 amino acids: CASSLSTPGANVLTF. Written as DNA, the CDR3 is TGCGCCAGCAGCTTGAGTACACCCGGGGCCAACGTCCTGACTTTC. V usage is TRBV5-1 and J usage is TRBJ2-6; unclear D gene. The germline V gene has CDR1 SGHRS and CDR2 YFSETQ. The CDR3 covers 15 residues. Trimming took 1 base from V and 4 from J, leaving 9 bases between them.